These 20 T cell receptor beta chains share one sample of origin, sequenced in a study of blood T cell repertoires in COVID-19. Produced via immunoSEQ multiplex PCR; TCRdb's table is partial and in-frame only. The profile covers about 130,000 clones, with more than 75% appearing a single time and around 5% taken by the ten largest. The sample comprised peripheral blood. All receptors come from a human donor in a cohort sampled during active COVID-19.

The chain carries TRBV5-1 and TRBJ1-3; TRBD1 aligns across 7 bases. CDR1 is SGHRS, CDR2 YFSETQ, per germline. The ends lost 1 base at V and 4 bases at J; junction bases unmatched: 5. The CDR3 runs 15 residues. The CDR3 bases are TGCGCCAGCAGCTTGCCTACAGGGGTCGGAAACACCATATATTTT. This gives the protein CASSLPTGVGNTIYF.

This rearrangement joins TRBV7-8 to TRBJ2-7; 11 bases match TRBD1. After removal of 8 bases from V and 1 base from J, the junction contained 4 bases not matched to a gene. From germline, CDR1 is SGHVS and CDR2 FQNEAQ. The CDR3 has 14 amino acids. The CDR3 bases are TGTGCCAGCCGGACAGGGGGCGGATCCTACGAGCAGTACTTC. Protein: CASRTGGGSYEQYF.

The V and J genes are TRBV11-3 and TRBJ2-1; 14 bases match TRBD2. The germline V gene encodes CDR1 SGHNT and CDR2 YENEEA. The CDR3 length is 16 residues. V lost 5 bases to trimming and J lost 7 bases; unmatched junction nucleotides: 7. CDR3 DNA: TGTGCCAGCAGCACTTACGGGACTAGCGGGAGTAATGAGCAGTTCTTC. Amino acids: CASSTYGTSGSNEQFF.

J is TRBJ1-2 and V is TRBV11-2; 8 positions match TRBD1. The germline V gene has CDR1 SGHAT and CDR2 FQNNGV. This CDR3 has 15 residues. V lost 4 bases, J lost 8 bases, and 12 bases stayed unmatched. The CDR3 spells CASSSGTGLTMGYTF. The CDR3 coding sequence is TGTGCCAGCAGCTCCGGGACAGGACTAACTATGGGCTACACCTTC.

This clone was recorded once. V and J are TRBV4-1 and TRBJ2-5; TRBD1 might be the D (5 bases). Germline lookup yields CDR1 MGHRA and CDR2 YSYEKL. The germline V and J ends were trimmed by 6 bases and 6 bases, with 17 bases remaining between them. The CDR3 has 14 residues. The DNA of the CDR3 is TGCGCCAGCAGACAGGACGTTTTCGCCAAGACCCAGTACTTC. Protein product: CASRQDVFAKTQYF.

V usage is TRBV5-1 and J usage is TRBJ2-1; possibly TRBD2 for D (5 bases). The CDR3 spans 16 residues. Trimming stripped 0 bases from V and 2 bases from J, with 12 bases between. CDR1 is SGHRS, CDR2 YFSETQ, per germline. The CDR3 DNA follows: TGCGCCAGCAGCTTGGAACTAGTCGATGCCTACAATGAGCAGTTCTTC. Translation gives CASSLELVDAYNEQFF.

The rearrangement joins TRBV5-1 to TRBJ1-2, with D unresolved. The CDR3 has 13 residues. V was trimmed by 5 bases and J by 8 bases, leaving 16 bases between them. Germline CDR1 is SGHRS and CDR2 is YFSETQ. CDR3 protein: CASREEITKGYTF. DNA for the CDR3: TGCGCCAGCAGGGAGGAAATTACCAAAGGCTACACCTTC.

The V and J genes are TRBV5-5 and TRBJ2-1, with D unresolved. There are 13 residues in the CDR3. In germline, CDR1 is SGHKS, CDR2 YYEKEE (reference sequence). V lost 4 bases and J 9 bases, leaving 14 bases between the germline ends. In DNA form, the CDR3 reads TGTGCCAGCAGCACCAATAGCATTCCTGAGCAGTTCTTC. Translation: CASSTNSIPEQFF.

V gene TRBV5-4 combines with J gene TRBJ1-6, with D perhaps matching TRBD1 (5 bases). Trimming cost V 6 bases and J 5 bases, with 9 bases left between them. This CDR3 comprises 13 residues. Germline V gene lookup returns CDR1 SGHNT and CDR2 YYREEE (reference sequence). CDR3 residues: CASTGQNNSPLHF. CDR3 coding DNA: TGTGCCAGCACCGGACAAAATAATTCACCCCTCCACTTT.

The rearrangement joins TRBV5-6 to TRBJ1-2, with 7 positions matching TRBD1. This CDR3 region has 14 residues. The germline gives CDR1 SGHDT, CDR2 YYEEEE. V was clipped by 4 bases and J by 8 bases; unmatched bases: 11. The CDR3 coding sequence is TGTGCCAGCAGCCCCGATAGACAGGGCGGGGGCTACACCTTC. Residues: CASSPDRQGGGYTF.

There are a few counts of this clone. The CDR3 region is CASRAVRAGDEIDEQFF. The DNA for the CDR3 is TGCGCCAGCAGGGCCGTCCGAGCGGGAGATGAAATAGATGAGCAGTTCTTC. V and J are TRBV23-1 and TRBJ2-1, with 8 bases fitting TRBD2. TRBV23-1 falls under the ORF class, with uncertain function. The ends lost 6 bases at V and 8 bases at J; junction bases unmatched: 18. There are 17 residues in the CDR3.

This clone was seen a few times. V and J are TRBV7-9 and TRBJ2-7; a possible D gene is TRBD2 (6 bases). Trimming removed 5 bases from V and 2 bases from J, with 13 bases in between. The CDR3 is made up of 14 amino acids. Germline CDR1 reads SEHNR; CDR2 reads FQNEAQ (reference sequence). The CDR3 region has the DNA TGTGCCAGCAGCCCGGGACTGAAAACCTACGAGCAGTACTTC. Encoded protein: CASSPGLKTYEQYF.

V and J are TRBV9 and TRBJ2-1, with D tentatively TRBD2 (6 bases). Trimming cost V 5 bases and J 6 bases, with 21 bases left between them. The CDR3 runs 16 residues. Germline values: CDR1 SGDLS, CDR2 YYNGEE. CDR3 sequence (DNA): TGTGCCAGCAGTCCGACCGGGACTCGGGTCGGCAATGAGCAGTTCTTC. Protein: CASSPTGTRVGNEQFF.

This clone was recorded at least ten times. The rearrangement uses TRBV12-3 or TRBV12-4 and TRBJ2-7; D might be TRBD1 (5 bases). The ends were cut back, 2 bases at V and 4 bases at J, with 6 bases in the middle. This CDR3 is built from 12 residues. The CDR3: CASSLRGYEQYF. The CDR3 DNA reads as TGTGCCAGCAGTTTAAGGGGTTACGAGCAGTACTTC.

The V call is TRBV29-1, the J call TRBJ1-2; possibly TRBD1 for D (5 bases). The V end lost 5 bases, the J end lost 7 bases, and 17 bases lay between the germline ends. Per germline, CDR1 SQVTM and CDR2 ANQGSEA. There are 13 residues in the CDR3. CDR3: CSVSQSRQGGYTF. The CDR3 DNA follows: TGCAGCGTTTCCCAGTCCCGCCAGGGTGGCTACACCTTC.

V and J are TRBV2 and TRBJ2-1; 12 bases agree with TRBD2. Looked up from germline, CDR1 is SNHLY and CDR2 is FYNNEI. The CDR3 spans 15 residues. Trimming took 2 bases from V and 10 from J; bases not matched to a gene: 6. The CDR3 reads CASSEHGLAGSEQFF. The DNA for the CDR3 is TGTGCCAGCAGTGAACATGGACTAGCGGGATCGGAGCAGTTCTTC.

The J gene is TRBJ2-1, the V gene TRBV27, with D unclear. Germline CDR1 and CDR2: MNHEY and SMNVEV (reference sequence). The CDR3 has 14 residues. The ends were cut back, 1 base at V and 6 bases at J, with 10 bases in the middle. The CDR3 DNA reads TGTGCCAGCAGTTTATACTCCGAAGCCAATGAGCAGTTCTTC. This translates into CASSLYSEANEQFF.

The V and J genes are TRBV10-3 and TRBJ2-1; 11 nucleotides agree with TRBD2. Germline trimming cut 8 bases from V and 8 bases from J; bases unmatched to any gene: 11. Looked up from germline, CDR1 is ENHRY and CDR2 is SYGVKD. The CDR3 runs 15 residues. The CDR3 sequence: CAIAGGTSGPHEQFF. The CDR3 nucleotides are TGTGCCATCGCGGGGGGGACTAGCGGTCCCCATGAGCAGTTCTTC.

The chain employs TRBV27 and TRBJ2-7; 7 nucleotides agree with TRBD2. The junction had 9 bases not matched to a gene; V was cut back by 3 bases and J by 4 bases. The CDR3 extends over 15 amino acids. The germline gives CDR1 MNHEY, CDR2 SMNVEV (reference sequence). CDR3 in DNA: TGTGCCAGCAGTTTGGGAGGGGCCCCTGTATACGAGCAGTACTTC. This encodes CASSLGGAPVYEQYF.

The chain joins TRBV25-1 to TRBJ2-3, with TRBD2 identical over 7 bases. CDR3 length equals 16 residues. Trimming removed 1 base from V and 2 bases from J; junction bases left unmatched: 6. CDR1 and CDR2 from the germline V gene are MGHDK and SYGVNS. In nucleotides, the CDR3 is TGTGCCAGCAGTGAATTTTCCGCGGGAGCCACAGATACGCAGTATTTT. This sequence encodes CASSEFSAGATDTQYF.